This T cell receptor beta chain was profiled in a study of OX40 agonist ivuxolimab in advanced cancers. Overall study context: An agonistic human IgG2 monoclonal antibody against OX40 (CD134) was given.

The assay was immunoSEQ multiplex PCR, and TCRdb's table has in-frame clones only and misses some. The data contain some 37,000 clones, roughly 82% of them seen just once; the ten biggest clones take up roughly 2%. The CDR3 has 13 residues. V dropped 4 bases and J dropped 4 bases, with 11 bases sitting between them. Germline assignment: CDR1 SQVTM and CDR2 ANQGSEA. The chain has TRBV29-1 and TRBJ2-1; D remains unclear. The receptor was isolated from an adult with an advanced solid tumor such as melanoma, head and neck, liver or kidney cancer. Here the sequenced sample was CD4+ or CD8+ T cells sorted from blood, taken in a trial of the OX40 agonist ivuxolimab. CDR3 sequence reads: CSVVQYQYNEQFF. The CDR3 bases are TGCAGCGTTGTCCAGTACCAATACAATGAGCAGTTCTTC.